This T cell receptor (beta chain) appears in the sequencing data of a study of cytomegalovirus exposure and HLA in healthy donors. Researchers ran the PCR with 60 Vbeta and 13 Jbeta primers. Repertoires were generated with immunoSEQ multiplex PCR, while TCRdb's copy carries only in-frame clones and drops some. The sample consists of 100,000 or so clones, 65% to 85% of them appearing once. CDR1 LGHNA and CDR2 YSLEER come from the germline V gene. The CDR3 is made up of 15 amino acids. V trimming: 4 bases; J trimming: 4 bases; junction bases outside the gene matches: 3. V gene TRBV4-3 combines with J gene TRBJ2-7, with 14 bases fitting TRBD2. This clonotype was obtained from a young man in good health and CMV-seronegative. The sample taken for sequencing was PBMCs. The CDR3 region is CASSPGTSGSYEQYF. The CDR3 DNA follows: TGCGCCAGCAGCCCAGGGACTAGCGGGAGTTACGAGCAGTACTTC.